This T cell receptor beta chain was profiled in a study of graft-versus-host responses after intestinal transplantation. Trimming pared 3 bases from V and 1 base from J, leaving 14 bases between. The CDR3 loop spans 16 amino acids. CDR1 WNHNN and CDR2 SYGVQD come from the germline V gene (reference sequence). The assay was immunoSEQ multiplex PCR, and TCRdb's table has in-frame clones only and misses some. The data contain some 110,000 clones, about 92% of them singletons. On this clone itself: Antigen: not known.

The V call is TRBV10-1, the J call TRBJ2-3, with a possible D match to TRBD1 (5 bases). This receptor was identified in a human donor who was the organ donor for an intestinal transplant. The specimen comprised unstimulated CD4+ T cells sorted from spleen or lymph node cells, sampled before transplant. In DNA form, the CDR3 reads TGCGCCAGCAGTGATCTGACAGCAGACGGCACAGATACGCAGTATTTT. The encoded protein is CASSDLTADGTDTQYF.